The sequence of this TCR beta chain was determined in a study of blood T cell repertoires in COVID-19. About the research overall: Sites in the United States, Italy and Spain provided acute and convalescent COVID-19 samples. T cells, B-cell-depleted T cells, or PBMCs provided the cDNA or gDNA that served as material.

V was pared by 0 bases and J by 1 base, with 13 bases between. CDR3 length: 17 amino acids. From germline, CDR1 is LGHDT and CDR2 YNNKEL (reference sequence). Assignment of participants to cohorts was predicated upon participant-reported clinical history. Authors' data handling: Nucleated cell counts were estimated from reference gene primer amplification. Libraries were prepared by immunoSEQ multiplex PCR; TCRdb keeps only in-frame clonotypes and omits some of them. Clonal size and the V and J genes are those of that table, whereas D and trimming came from the DNA. The table shows 110,000 to 150,000 clones, with under 85% occurring only once.

What was sequenced was PBMCs or T cells enriched from blood (not recorded which). This TCR came from a woman aged 18 to 35 who had been exposed to COVID-19. This sequence joins TRBV3-1 (or the pseudogene TRBV3-2) and TRBJ2-1; tentative D call: TRBD2 (5 bases). The CDR3 DNA follows: TGTGCCAGCAGCCAAGAGGTTGGGAGTAGGTCCTACAATGAGCAGTTCTTC. This codes for CASSQEVGSRSYNEQFF.